These 15 T cell receptor beta chains share one sample of origin, sequenced in a study of cytomegalovirus exposure and HLA in healthy donors. Sequenced by immunoSEQ multiplex PCR; TCRdb stores in-frame clones only, minus some. The table includes around 190,000 clones, around nine tenths detected once. The sequenced sample consisted of PBMCs. These receptors came from a young man in good health and CMV-seropositive.

This chain connects TRBV7-2 to TRBJ1-5; D gene ambiguous. The closer fit of TRBJ2-3 to the DNA end suggests the J call may be wrong. CDR3 length equals 14 residues. Germline CDR1 and CDR2: SGHTA and FQGNSA. CDR3 loop: CASSLGFAGQPQYF. The CDR3 nucleotides read TGTGCCAGCAGCTTAGGGTTCGCAGGTCAGCCCCAGTATTTT.

The chain carries TRBV4-3 and TRBJ1-4; 7 bases agree with TRBD1. The ends lost 4 bases at V and 4 bases at J; junction bases unmatched: 18. Germline CDR1 is LGHNA and CDR2 is YSLEER. The CDR3 has 19 residues. This CDR3 reads CASSPTRAGGAGGNEKLFF. For the CDR3, the DNA is TGCGCCAGCAGCCCCACGCGGGCCGGGGGTGCAGGGGGTAATGAAAAACTGTTTTTT.

The rearrangement uses TRBV5-1 and TRBJ2-1; no clear D. V was pared by 3 bases and J by 2 bases, with 15 bases between. Germline CDR1 is SGHRS and CDR2 is YFSETQ. The CDR3 consists of 16 residues. This chain's CDR3 is CASSSPDLTTYNEQFF. CDR3 nucleotide sequence: TGCGCCAGCAGCTCTCCCGATTTGACCACCTACAATGAGCAGTTCTTC.

The gene calls are TRBV9 and TRBJ2-1; the D is unclear. Germline V gene lookup returns CDR1 SGDLS and CDR2 YYNGEE. The CDR3 length is 11 residues. V lost 4 bases and J 6 bases, leaving 5 bases between the germline ends. The CDR3 DNA is TGTGCCAGCAGCAGTCTCAATGAGCAGTTCTTC. Translated: CASSSLNEQFF.

The chain links TRBV7-9 to TRBJ1-1; D unresolved. The CDR3 consists of 14 residues. Germline lookup yields CDR1 SEHNR and CDR2 FQNEAQ (reference sequence). V gave up 0 bases and J gave up 1 base, with 6 bases separating them. CDR3 coding DNA: TGTGCCAGCAGCTTAGCGTGGCCGAACACTGAAGCTTTCTTT. Translation gives CASSLAWPNTEAFF.

This chain joins TRBV6-6 and TRBJ2-5; no firm D call. The CDR3 extends over 13 amino acids. Deletions cut 6 bases from V and 5 bases from J, with 13 bases between. Germline-derived CDR1 and CDR2 are MNHNY and SVGAGI (reference sequence). The CDR3 sequence is CASRDSYRETQYF. In DNA form, the CDR3 reads TGTGCCAGCAGGGATAGTTACCGGGAGACCCAGTACTTC.

This clone has only one observation. A much larger clone differs by one base, so this may be a read error. The chain joins TRBV6-5 to TRBJ1-2; 8 positions agree with TRBD1. Germline V gene sequence: CDR1 MNHEY, CDR2 SVGAGI. Unmatched junction bases numbered 0, after V lost 4 bases and J lost 2 bases. The CDR3 consists of 13 residues. The CDR3 spells CASSWTGNYGYTF. The CDR3, as DNA: TGTGCCAGCAGTTGGACAGGGAACTATGGCTACACCTTC.

This sequence joins TRBV29-1 and TRBJ2-5, with D uncertain. The DNA end is more similar to TRBJ2-7, so the J call may be wrong. The CDR3 loop spans 11 amino acids. The V gene's germline CDR1 is SQVTM and CDR2 ANQGSEA. CDR3 sequence: CSVEYRYEQYF. As DNA, the CDR3 is TGCAGCGTTGAATACCGTTACGAGCAGTACTTC.

The V gene is TRBV4-2, the J gene TRBJ2-3; D is ambiguous. Per germline, CDR1 LGHNA and CDR2 YNFKEQ. The CDR3 has 17 residues. Trimming left V 4 bases short and J 0 bases short, with 17 bases between. Here the CDR3 reads CASSRRDLVGSTDTQYF. The DNA of the CDR3 is TGTGCCAGCAGCCGCCGCGACTTAGTCGGTAGCACAGATACGCAGTATTTT.

V is TRBV7-2 and J is TRBJ2-5; 7 bases map to TRBD1. The CDR3 runs 13 residues. The germline V gene has CDR1 SGHTA and CDR2 FQGNSA. The J segment lost 1 base and the V segment lost 9 bases, leaving 5 bases of the junction unmatched. Written as DNA, the CDR3 is TGTGCCAGTCAACGGGACAGCCAAGAGACCCAGTACTTC. This codes for CASQRDSQETQYF.

This clone appeared once. J is TRBJ1-2 and V is TRBV28; D is undetermined. Germline assignment: CDR1 MDHEN and CDR2 SYDVKM. V was clipped by 4 bases and J by 8 bases, with 14 bases between them. The CDR3 totals 13 residues. This CDR3 is CASSSTVWEGYTF. The CDR3 coding sequence is TGTGCCAGCAGTTCGACGGTTTGGGAAGGCTACACCTTC.

This clone was counted only a few times. The chain links TRBV11-3 to TRBJ2-2, with no clear D. Germline assignment: CDR1 SGHNT and CDR2 YENEEA. Trimming took 3 bases from V and 7 from J, leaving 3 bases between them. The CDR3 sequence is 11 residues long. CDR3 DNA: TGTGCCAGCAGCTTTGGCGGGGAGCTGTTTTTT. Its protein is CASSFGGELFF.

The chain links TRBV5-4 to TRBJ2-2; possibly TRBD1 or TRBD2 for D (5 bases each). Germline assignment: CDR1 SGHNT and CDR2 YYREEE (reference sequence). Trimming took off 2 bases at V and 3 bases at J, with 11 bases between the two ends. The CDR3 length is 15 residues. CDR3 region: CASSFLGEYTGELFF. The CDR3 DNA reads TGTGCCAGCAGCTTCCTAGGGGAGTACACCGGGGAGCTGTTTTTT.

The chain links TRBV6-6 to TRBJ2-7, with a possible D match to TRBD1 (6 bases). In germline, CDR1 is MNHNY, CDR2 SVGAGI (reference sequence). Deletions cut 6 bases from V and 0 bases from J, with 15 bases between. The CDR3 length is 15 residues. This CDR3 reads CASRPTGSDSYEQYF. The CDR3 DNA sequence: TGTGCCAGCAGACCAACAGGGAGTGACTCCTACGAGCAGTACTTC.

The V and J genes are TRBV4-2 and TRBJ2-1, with 16 bases identical to TRBD2. V was clipped by 4 bases and J by 8 bases; unmatched bases: 8. The CDR3 has 17 residues. Germline-derived CDR1 and CDR2 are LGHNA and YNFKEQ. The DNA for the CDR3 is TGTGCCAGCAGCCTTACCGGGACTAGCGGGAGGGCCCATGAGCAGTTCTTC. Translated, it gives CASSLTGTSGRAHEQFF.